This T cell receptor (beta chain) was retrieved from a study of blood T cell repertoires in COVID-19. The assay was immunoSEQ multiplex PCR, and TCRdb's table has in-frame clones only and misses some. The sample carries roughly 100,000 clones, around 84% recorded once. Trimming removed 1 base from V and 8 bases from J; junction bases left unmatched: 19. The CDR3 has 20 residues. From germline, CDR1 is SGHVS and CDR2 FQNEAQ. The TCR sequence derives from a human donor in a cohort sampled during active COVID-19. Source material: peripheral blood. The chain has TRBV7-8 and TRBJ2-1; 11 bases are shared with TRBD2. The CDR3, as DNA: TGTGCCAGCAGCTTAGGTCGGATTAGCGGGGGGGCCGGGGTTGTCGATGAGCAGTTCTTC. Amino acid sequence: CASSLGRISGGAGVVDEQFF. Combining the CDR3 with reference TRBV7-8 and TRBJ2-1 gives the whole variable domain GAGVSQSPRYKVAKRGQDVALRCDPISGHVSLFWYQQALGQGPEFLTYFQNEAQLDKSGLPSDRFFAERPEGSVSTLKIQRTQQEDSAVYLCASSLGRISGGAGVVDEQFFGPGTRLTVL.